This TCR beta chain appears in the sequencing data of a study of cytomegalovirus exposure and HLA in healthy donors. Study-wide results and limits: Usually a TCR sequence was rare, but some public TCRs were found in many donors. Cytomegalovirus-associated status was assigned to some 180 TCR beta chains.

The germline CDR1 and CDR2 sequences are SGHAT and FQNNGV. The CDR3 spans 15 residues. Trimming took 6 bases from V and 7 from J; bases not matched to a gene: 8. Note on this clone: Its antigen is still unknown.

Sequenced by immunoSEQ multiplex PCR; TCRdb stores in-frame clones only, minus some. This sample has 150,000 to 200,000 clones, with around nine tenths found just once. The receptor comes from a man aged 25-45 years in good health and CMV-seropositive. The chain employs TRBV11-2 and TRBJ2-7; 14 nucleotides match TRBD2. Specimen: PBMCs. CDR3 bases: TGTGCCAGCAGTTCGACTAGCGGGAGGGCCTTAGAGCAGTACTTC. This codes for CASSSTSGRALEQYF.